These 11 T cell receptor beta chains were sequenced from one sample in a study of T cells in Graves' hyperthyroidism and ophthalmopathy. RNA transcripts yielded amplified TCR beta CDR3 regions. During a first-round RT-PCR of the TCR CDR3, the HTBI primer set was used. One entry per CDR3 protein results from TCRdb running MiXCR on the multiplex PCR reads. Seen here are approximately 700,000 distinct CDR3 sequences, 45% observed once, and the top ten hold less than 9%. Sample: peripheral blood or thyroid tissue (not recorded which). Source of these receptors: an adult man with Graves' disease, either hyperthyroidism or ophthalmopathy (not recorded which).

V is TRBV2 and J is TRBJ2-7; D gene unclear. This CDR3 has 8 amino acids. CDR1 and CDR2 (germline): SNHLY, FYNNEI. Trimming took off 8 bases at V and 9 bases at J, with 5 bases between the two ends. The CDR3 loop is CASSWQYF. CDR3 bases: TGTGCCAGCTCTTGGCAGTACTTC.

The V call is TRBV2, the J call TRBJ1-5, with unresolved D. CDR3 length equals 16 residues. Germline CDR1 and CDR2: SNHLY and FYNNEI. The V end lost 5 bases, the J end lost 6 bases, and 20 bases lay between the germline ends. The CDR3 sequence is CASSHLGRGVAQPQHF. For the CDR3, the DNA is TGTGCCAGCAGTCACCTCGGACGCGGGGTGGCTCAGCCCCAGCATTTT.

At least ten counts were recorded for this clonotype. The J gene is TRBJ1-1, the V gene TRBV7-9; no reliable D call. In germline, CDR1 is SEHNR, CDR2 FQNEAQ (reference sequence). V lost 5 bases and J 3 bases, leaving 13 bases between the germline ends. This CDR3 has 14 residues. This chain's CDR3 is CASSHRGGYTEAFF. The DNA for the CDR3 is TGTGCCAGCAGCCACCGCGGAGGGTACACTGAAGCTTTCTTT.

Regarding this clonotype: Its ends do not fully match the called genes, so a read error is possible. This rearrangement joins TRBV5-5 to TRBJ1-6, with a tentative D call TRBD1 (5 bases). CDR1 and CDR2 (germline): SGHKS, YYEKEE (reference sequence). This CDR3 comprises 14 residues. In DNA, the CDR3 is TGCGCCAGCAGCCAAATAAACAGGAGATCACCCCTCCACTTT. It translates to CASSQINRRSPLHF.

This clonotype was seen a single time. The V gene is TRBV7-9, the J gene TRBJ2-2; 11 nucleotides line up with TRBD2. The CDR3 covers 16 residues. CDR1 is SEHNR and CDR2 is FQNEAQ in the germline V gene (reference sequence). Unmatched junction bases numbered 8, after V lost 5 bases and J lost 6 bases. The CDR3 reads CASSQVLAGGPGELFF. As DNA, the CDR3 is TGTGCCAGCAGCCAAGTGCTAGCGGGGGGTCCCGGGGAGCTGTTTTTT.

This clonotype is a singleton in its sample. CDR3 in amino acids: CASSLGGTGGGEKLFF. DNA of the CDR3: TGTGCCAGCAGCTTAGGGGGTACGGGAGGAGGTGAAAAACTGTTTTTT. This sequence joins TRBV7-2 and TRBJ1-4, with D uncertain. The V and J ends lost 1 base and 7 bases respectively, with 16 bases between them. The CDR3 runs to 16 residues. Germline V gives CDR1 SGHTA, CDR2 FQGNSA. Full variable domain (rest looked up from reference TRBV7-2 and TRBJ1-4): GAGVSQSPSNKVTEKGKDVELRCDPISGHTALYWYRQSLGQGLEFLIYFQGNSAPDKSGLPSDRFSAERTGGSVSTLTIQRTQQEDSAVYLCASSLGGTGGGEKLFFGSGTQLSVL.

The chain uses TRBV12-3 or TRBV12-4 and TRBJ1-2; a weak D match, TRBD1 (6 bases). Trimming took 1 base from V and 8 from J, leaving 14 bases between them. The CDR3 runs to 14 residues. CDR3 sequence reads: CASSLGRQGKGYTF. CDR3 in DNA: TGTGCCAGCAGTTTAGGAAGGCAGGGGAAAGGCTACACCTTC.

This clonotype was recorded a few times. The chain recombines TRBV7-9 with TRBJ2-7; maybe TRBD2 (6 bases). Germline CDR1 SEHNR, CDR2 FQNEAQ (reference sequence). The ends were cut back, 2 bases at V and 2 bases at J, with 13 bases in the middle. The CDR3 is 15 residues long. DNA of the CDR3: TGTGCCAGCAGCTTAAGCACAGCGGGCCCCTACGAGCAGTACTTC. Protein: CASSLSTAGPYEQYF.

This clonotype was picked up many times. The rearrangement joins TRBV14 to TRBJ1-2; D is undetermined. CDR1 is SGHDN, CDR2 FVKESK, per germline. CDR3 size: 13 residues. V lost 1 base and J 4 bases, leaving 7 bases between the germline ends. The CDR3 bases are TGTGCCAGCAGCCAAGGTTTGAGCTATGGCTACACCTTC. Translating it yields CASSQGLSYGYTF.

The CDR3 protein is CASTSDMREKLFF. The CDR3 nucleotides read TGTGCCAGCACCTCGGACATGAGAGAAAAACTGTTTTTT. The rearrangement links TRBV7-6 to TRBJ1-4; D might be TRBD1 (5 bases). The CDR3 loop spans 13 amino acids. Trimming shortened V by 7 bases and J by 8 bases, and 14 bases separated the two germline ends. Germline CDR1 SGHVS, CDR2 FNYEAQ.

This clonotype was observed many times. The V and J genes are TRBV10-1 and TRBJ2-5, with D perhaps assigned TRBD1 or TRBD2 (5 bases each). This CDR3 comprises 13 residues. Germline CDR1 WNHNN, CDR2 SYGVQD (reference sequence). With 4 bases removed from V and 3 bases from J, the gap between germline ends came to 9 bases. CDR3 protein: CASSAQGEETQYF. The DNA of the CDR3 is TGCGCCAGCAGTGCTCAGGGAGAAGAGACCCAGTACTTC.